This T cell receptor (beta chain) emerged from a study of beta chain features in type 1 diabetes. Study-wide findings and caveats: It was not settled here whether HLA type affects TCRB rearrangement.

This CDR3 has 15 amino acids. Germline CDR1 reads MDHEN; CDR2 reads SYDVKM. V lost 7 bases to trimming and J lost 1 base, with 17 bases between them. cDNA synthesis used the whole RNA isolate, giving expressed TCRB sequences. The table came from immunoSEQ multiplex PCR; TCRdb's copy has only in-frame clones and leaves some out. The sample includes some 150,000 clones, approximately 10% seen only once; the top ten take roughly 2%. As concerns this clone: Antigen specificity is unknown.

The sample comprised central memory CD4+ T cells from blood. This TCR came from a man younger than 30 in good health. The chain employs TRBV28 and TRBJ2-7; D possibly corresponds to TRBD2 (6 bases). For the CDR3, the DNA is TGTGCCAGCACCAATCCCGGGACTCAGTCCTACGAGCAGTACTTC. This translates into CASTNPGTQSYEQYF.